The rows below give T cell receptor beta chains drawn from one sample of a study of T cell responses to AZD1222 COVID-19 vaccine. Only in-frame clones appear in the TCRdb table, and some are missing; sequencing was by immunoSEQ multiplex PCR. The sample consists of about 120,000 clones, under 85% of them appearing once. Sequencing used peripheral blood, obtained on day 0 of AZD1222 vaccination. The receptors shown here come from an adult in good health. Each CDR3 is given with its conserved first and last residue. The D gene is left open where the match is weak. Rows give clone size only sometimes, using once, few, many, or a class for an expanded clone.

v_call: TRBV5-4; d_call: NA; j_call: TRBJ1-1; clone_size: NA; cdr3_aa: CASGAVNTEAFF; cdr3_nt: TGTGCCAGCGGGGCGGTGAACACTGAAGCTTTCTTT
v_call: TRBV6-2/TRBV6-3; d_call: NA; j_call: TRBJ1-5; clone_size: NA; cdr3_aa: CASSYSWGQPQHF; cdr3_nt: TGTGCCAGCAGTTACTCGTGGGGTCAGCCCCAGCATTTT
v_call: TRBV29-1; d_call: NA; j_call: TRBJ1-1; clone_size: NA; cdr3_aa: CSVEGAGARGSGEAFF; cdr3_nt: TGCAGCGTTGAAGGGGCGGGGGCGAGGGGTAGTGGTGAAGCTTTCTTT
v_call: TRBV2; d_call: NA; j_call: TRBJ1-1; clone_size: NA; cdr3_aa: CASSAPLGGRNTEAFF; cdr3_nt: TGTGCCAGCAGTGCCCCTTTAGGGGGAAGGAACACTGAAGCTTTCTTT
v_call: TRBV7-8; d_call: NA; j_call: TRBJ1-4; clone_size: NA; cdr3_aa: CASSLWDTATNEKLFF; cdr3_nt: TGTGCCAGCAGCTTATGGGACACAGCAACTAATGAAAAACTGTTTTTT
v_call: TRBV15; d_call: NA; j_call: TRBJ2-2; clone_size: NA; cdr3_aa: CATSRESAKTGELFF; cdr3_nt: TGTGCCACCAGCAGAGAGTCAGCAAAGACCGGGGAGCTGTTTTTT
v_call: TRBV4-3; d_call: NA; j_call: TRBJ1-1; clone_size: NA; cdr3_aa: CASSQDDQFGGDTEAFF; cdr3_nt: TGCGCCAGCAGCCAAGATGATCAGTTTGGGGGTGACACTGAAGCTTTCTTT
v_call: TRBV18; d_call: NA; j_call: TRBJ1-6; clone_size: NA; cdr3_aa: CASSLQGEKNSPLHF; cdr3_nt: TGTGCCAGCTCACTGCAGGGTGAGAAAAATTCACCCCTCCACTTT
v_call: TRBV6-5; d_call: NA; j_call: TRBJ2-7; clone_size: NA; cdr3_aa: CASSSHSYEQYF; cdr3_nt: TGTGCCAGCAGTTCCCATTCCTACGAGCAGTACTTC
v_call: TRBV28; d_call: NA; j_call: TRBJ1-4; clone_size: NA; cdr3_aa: CASSPQGEARGEKLFF; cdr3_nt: TGTGCCAGCAGTCCTCAAGGGGAGGCCCGTGGGGAAAAACTGTTTTTT
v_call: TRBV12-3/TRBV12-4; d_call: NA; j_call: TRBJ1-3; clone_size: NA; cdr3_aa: CASNYRGGNTIYF; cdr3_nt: TGTGCCAGCAACTACCGTGGTGGAAACACCATATATTTT
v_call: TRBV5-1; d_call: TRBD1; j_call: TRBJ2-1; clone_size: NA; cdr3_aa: CASTSGTGAFGEQFF; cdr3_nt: TGCGCCAGCACCTCCGGGACAGGGGCCTTCGGTGAGCAGTTCTTC
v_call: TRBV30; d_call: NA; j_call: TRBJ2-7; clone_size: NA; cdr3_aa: CAWTGRASSYEQYF; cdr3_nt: TGTGCCTGGACCGGCAGAGCCTCCTCCTACGAGCAGTACTTC
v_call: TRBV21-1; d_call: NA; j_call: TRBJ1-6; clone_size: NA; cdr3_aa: CASSKAIETGGSSHSPLHF; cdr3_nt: TGTGCCAGCAGCAAAGCCATCGAGACAGGGGGTTCCTCCCATTCACCCCTCCACTTT
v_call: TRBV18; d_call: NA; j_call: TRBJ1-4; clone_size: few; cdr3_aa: CASSPNGLGTNEKLFF; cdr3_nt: TGTGCCAGCTCACCTAACGGCCTAGGAACTAATGAAAAACTGTTTTTT
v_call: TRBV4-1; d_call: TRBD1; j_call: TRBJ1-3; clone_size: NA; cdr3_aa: CASSHGTDSGNTIYF; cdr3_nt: TGCGCCAGCAGCCATGGGACAGACTCTGGAAACACCATATATTTT
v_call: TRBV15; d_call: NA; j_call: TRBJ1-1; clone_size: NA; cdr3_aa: CATSRRWAAAFF; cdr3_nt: TGTGCCACCAGCAGACGATGGGCCGCCGCTTTCTTT
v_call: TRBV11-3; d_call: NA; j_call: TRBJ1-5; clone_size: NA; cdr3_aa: CASSLRLNQPQHF; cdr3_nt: TGTGCCAGCAGCTTACGCCTCAATCAGCCCCAGCATTTT
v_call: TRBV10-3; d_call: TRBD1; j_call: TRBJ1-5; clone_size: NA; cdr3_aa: CAISDRGSNQPQHF; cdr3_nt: TGTGCCATCAGTGACAGGGGGAGCAATCAGCCCCAGCATTTT
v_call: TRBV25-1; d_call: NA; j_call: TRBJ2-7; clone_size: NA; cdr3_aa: CASSDGGSYEQYF; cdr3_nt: TGTGCCAGCAGTGATGGGGGTTCCTACGAGCAGTACTTC
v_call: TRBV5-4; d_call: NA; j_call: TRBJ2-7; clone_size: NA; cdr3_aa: CASSLGTATGYEQYF; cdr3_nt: TGTGCCAGCAGCTTGGGCACCGCCACAGGCTACGAGCAGTACTTC
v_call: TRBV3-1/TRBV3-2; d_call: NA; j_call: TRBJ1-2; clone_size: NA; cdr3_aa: CASSHPQGRHGYTF; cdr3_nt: TGTGCCAGCAGCCATCCCCAGGGGCGCCATGGCTACACCTTC
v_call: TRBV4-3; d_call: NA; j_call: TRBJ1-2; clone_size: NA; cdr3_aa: CASSQGDQGGYGYTF; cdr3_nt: TGCGCCAGCAGCCAGGGGGATCAGGGAGGCTATGGCTACACCTTC
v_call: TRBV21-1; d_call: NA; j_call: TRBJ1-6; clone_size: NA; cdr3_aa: CASSKYKGWNSPLHF; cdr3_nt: TGTGCCAGCAGCAAATATAAGGGGTGGAATTCACCCCTCCACTTT
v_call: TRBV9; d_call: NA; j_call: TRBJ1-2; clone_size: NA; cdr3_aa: CASSVEGGGYTF; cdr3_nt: TGTGCCAGCAGCGTTGAGGGCGGAGGCTACACCTTC
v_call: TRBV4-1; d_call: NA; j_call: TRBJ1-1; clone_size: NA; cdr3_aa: CASGSRGRIEAFF; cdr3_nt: TGCGCCAGCGGTTCCCGGGGTCGTATTGAAGCTTTCTTT
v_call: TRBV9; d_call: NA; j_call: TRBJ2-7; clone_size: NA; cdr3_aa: CASSPSGGVEQYF; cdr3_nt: TGTGCCAGCAGCCCCTCGGGGGGCGTCGAGCAGTACTTC
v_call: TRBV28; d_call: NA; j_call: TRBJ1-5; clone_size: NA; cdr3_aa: CASSLGGGARRQPQHF; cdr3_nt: TGTGCCAGCAGTTTGGGTGGGGGGGCCCGCCGTCAGCCCCAGCATTTT
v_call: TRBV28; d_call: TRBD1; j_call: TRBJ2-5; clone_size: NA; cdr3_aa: CASSFRGHETQYF; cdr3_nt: TGTGCCAGCAGTTTCAGGGGGCACGAGACCCAGTACTTC
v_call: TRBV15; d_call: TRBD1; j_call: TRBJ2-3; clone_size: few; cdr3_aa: CATSRGRTGNTDTQYF; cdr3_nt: TGTGCCACCAGCAGAGGTAGGACAGGGAACACAGATACGCAGTATTTT
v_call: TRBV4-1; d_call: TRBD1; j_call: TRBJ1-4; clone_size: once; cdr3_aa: CASSHESGGRGEKLFF; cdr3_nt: TGCGCCAGCAGCCACGAGTCAGGGGGCAGAGGGGAAAAACTGTTTTTT
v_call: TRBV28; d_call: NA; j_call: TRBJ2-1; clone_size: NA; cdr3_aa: CASSLLNLVGEQFF; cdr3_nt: TGTGCCAGCAGTTTATTGAACCTAGTGGGTGAGCAGTTCTTC
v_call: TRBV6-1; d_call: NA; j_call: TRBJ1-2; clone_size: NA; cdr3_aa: CASSEPGTFNGYTF; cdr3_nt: TGTGCCAGCAGTGAACCCGGGACATTTAATGGCTACACCTTC
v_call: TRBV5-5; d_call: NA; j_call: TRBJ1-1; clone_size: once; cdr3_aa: CASSLTSGTPMGAFF; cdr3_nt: TGTGCCAGCAGCTTGACGTCCGGGACACCCATGGGGGCTTTCTTT
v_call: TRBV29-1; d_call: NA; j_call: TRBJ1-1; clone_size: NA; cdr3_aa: CSVVEGMAEAFF; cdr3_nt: TGCAGCGTTGTGGAGGGGATGGCTGAAGCTTTCTTT
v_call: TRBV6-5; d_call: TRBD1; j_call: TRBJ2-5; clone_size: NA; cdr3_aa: CASSYGGQVHRETQYF; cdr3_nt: TGTGCCAGCAGTTACGGCGGACAGGTCCATAGGGAGACCCAGTACTTC
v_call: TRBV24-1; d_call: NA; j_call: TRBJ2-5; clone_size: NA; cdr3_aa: CATSDTGYQETQYF; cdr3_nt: TGTGCCACCAGTGACACCGGGTACCAAGAGACCCAGTACTTC
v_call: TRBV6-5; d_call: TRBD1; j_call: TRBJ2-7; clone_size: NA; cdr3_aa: CASSYADRVNEQYF; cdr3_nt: TGTGCCAGCAGTTACGCGGACAGGGTCAACGAGCAGTACTTC
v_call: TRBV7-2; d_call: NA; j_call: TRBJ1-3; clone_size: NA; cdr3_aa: CASSSDRKTGNTIYF; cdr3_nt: TGTGCCAGCAGCTCCGACAGAAAGACTGGAAACACCATATATTTT
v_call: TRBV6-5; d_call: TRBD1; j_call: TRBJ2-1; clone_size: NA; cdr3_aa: CATRAGTDSYNEQFF; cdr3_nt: TGTGCCACCCGGGCCGGGACAGACTCCTACAATGAGCAGTTCTTC
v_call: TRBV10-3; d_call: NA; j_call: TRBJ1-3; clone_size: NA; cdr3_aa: CAIRAGTPGGSGNTIYF; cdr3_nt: TGTGCCATCAGGGCCGGGACCCCTGGCGGCTCTGGAAACACCATATATTTT
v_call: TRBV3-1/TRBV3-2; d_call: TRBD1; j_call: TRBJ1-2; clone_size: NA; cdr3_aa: CASSHRTGDYGYTF; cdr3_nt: TGTGCCAGCAGCCACAGGACAGGGGACTATGGCTACACCTTC
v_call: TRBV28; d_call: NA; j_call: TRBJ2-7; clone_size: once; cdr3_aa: CASSFRQAHEQYF; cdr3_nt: TGTGCCAGCAGTTTCCGCCAGGCCCACGAGCAGTACTTC
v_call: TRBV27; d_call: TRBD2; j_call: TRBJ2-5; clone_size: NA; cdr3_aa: CASRGLAGGGETQYF; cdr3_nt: TGTGCCAGCAGGGGACTAGCGGGGGGTGGGGAGACCCAGTACTTC
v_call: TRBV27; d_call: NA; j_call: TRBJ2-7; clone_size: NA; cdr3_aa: CASSRGYPYEQYF; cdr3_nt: TGTGCCAGCAGTCGGGGTTACCCCTACGAGCAGTACTTC